This record covers a single TCR beta chain. The target antigen is unknown. With V trimmed by 10 bases and J by 0 bases, 19 bases remained unmatched. This CDR3 has 18 residues. Germline V lookup: CDR1 SGHRS, CDR2 YFSETQ. It was with 60 Vbeta and 13 Jbeta primers that the PCR ran. Assay used: immunoSEQ multiplex PCR; TCRdb lists only in-frame clones, some missing. The sample totals approximately 140,000 clones; its top ten clones hold 1.6%. These data are taken from a study of cytomegalovirus exposure and HLA in healthy donors. Study-level background: The roughly 100 million unique TCR beta sequences, from 150 million to 200 million T cells, were found by an earlier analysis. Study-wide points: Some V segments, TRBV6-2 and TRBV6-3 among them, were indistinguishable and were therefore excluded. Associated with HLA alleles at 0.05 false discovery rate in a later analysis were around 17,000 TCR beta sequences.

Sequenced material: PBMCs. V usage is TRBV5-1 and J usage is TRBJ2-1; TRBD2 matches at 7 bases. This TCR was sampled from a woman in her forties or fifties in good health and CMV-seronegative. CDR3 protein: CAWDRREGKKNSYNEQFF. As DNA, the CDR3 is TGCGCCTGGGACCGCAGGGAGGGCAAGAAAAACTCCTACAATGAGCAGTTCTTC. The full variable domain, with the rest looked up from reference TRBV5-1 and TRBJ2-1, is KAGVTQTPRYLIKTRGQQVTLSCSPISGHRSVSWYQQTPGQGLQFLFEYFSETQRNKGNFPGRFSGRQFSNSRSEMNVSTLELGDSALYLCAWDRREGKKNSYNEQFFGPGTRLTVL.